The table lists the clone carrying this T cell receptor beta chain with many counts. Its antigen is unidentified. The data were obtained in a study of breast tumors, draining lymph nodes, adjacent tissues. One entry per CDR3 protein, called by TCRdb with MiXCR from the multiplex PCR reads. The table has 180,000 or so distinct CDR3 sequences, about 33% seen once. After removal of 3 bases from V and 2 bases from J, the junction contained 7 bases not matched to a gene. CDR1 and CDR2 from the germline V gene are LNHDA and SQIVND (reference sequence). The CDR3 is made up of 15 amino acids. Whole-study results and caveats: Compared with lymph nodes, tumors were less diverse; compared with nontumor tissue, more. Luminal-like breast cancer showed significantly higher tumor–nontumor repertoire similarity than basal-like. Tumor T cell lymph node origin was a supported hypothesis, not proven. Data fit most tumor T cells coming from lymph node, expanding in tumor.

The lymph nodes were axillary draining lymph nodes from breast cancer patients. The material sequenced was axillary lymph node tissue. The receptor's source is a female donor with breast cancer. Some clones in this sample may be carry-over from other donors' samples. The chain carries TRBV19 and TRBJ2-7; 7 nucleotides match TRBD1. CDR3 amino acids: CASSIAGQGAYEQYF. In DNA form, the CDR3 reads TGTGCCAGTAGTATCGCAGGTCAGGGGGCCTACGAGCAGTACTTC.